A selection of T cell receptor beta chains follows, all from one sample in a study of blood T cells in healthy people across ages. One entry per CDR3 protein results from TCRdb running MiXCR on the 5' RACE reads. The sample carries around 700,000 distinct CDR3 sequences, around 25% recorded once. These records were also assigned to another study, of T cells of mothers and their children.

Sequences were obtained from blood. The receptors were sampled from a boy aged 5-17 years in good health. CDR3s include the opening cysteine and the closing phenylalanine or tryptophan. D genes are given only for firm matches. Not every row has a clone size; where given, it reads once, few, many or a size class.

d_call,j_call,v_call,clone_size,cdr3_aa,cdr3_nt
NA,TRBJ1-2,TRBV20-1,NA,CSAREGIF,TGCAGTGCTCGCGAGGGGATCTTC
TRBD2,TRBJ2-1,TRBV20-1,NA,CSPIAGRSYEQFF,TGCAGTCCAATAGCGGGAAGGAGTTATGAGCAGTTCTTC
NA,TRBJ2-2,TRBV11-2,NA,CASSLWLSISNTGELFF,TGTGCCAGCAGCTTATGGCTCTCTATTTCGAACACCGGGGAGCTGTTTTTT
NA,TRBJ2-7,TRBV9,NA,CASSVGTDEQYF,TGTGCCAGCAGCGTAGGAACGGACGAGCAGTACTTC
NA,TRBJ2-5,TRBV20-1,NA,CSAQREETQYF,TGCAGTGCCCAGCGTGAGGAGACCCAGTACTTC
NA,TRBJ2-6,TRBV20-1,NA,CSASLAGANVLTF,TGCAGTGCTAGTTTAGCTGGGGCCAACGTCCTGACTTTC
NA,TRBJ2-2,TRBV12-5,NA,CASGLQSNTGELFF,TGTGCTAGTGGTCTCCAGTCGAACACCGGGGAGCTGTTTTTT
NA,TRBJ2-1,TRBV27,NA,CACSFGSSSSYNEQFF,TGTGCCTGCAGTTTTGGCAGCTCGAGCTCCTACAATGAGCAGTTCTTC
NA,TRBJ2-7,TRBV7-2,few,CASSLIRDNYEQYF,TGTGCCAGCAGCTTAATCCGGGACAACTACGAGCAGTACTTC
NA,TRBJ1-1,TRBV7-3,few,CASSLTGGAEAFF,TGTGCCAGCAGCTTAACTGGAGGAGCAGAAGCTTTCTTT
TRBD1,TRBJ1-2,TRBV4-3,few,CASSQEIWTGVGYTF,TGCGCCAGCAGCCAAGAAATCTGGACAGGGGTAGGCTACACCTTC
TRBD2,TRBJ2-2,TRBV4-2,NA,CASSQVTSGGGELFF,TGTGCCAGCAGCCAAGTAACTAGCGGGGGCGGGGAGCTGTTTTTT
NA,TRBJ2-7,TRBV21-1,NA,CASSGDRVDLTYEQYF,TGTGCCAGCAGTGGGGACAGGGTTGACTTGACCTACGAGCAGTACTTC
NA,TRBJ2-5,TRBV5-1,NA,CASSLDGSTETQYF,TGCGCCAGCAGCTTGGACGGCAGCACCGAGACCCAGTACTTC
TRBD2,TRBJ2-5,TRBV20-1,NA,CSAGLAGGDKETQYF,TGCAGTGCGGGACTAGCGGGAGGGGACAAGGAGACCCAGTACTTC
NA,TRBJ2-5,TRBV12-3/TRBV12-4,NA,CASSAPGPIEETQYF,TGTGCCAGCAGTGCCCCCGGGCCGATCGAAGAGACCCAGTACTTC
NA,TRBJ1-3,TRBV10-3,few,CAINAGSGGGNTIYF,TGTGCCATCAACGCGGGAAGCGGAGGTGGAAACACCATATATTTT
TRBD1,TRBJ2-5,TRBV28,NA,CASSTLDRGRETQYF,TGTGCCAGCAGTACCCTGGACAGGGGGCGAGAGACCCAGTACTTC
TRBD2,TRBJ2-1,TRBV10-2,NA,CATTSGTYNEQFF,TGCGCCACCACTAGCGGGACCTACAATGAGCAGTTCTTC
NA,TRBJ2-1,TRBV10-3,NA,CAISERLNEQFF,TGTGCCATCAGTGAGCGACTGAATGAGCAGTTCTTC
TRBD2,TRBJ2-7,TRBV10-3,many,CAISGGDDYEQYF,TGTGCCATCAGCGGGGGGGACGACTACGAGCAGTACTTC
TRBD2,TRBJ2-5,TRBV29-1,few,CSVDASGGETQYF,TGCAGCGTTGACGCATCGGGGGGGGAGACCCAGTACTTC
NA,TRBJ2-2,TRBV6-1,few,CASSEVRGGELFF,TGTGCCAGCAGTGAAGTTCGGGGCGGGGAGCTGTTTTTT
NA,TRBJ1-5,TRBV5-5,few,CASSLSDGGGPQHF,TGTGCCAGCAGCTTGTCGGACGGAGGTGGGCCCCAGCATTTT
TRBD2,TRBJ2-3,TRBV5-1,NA,CASKVAGDLDTQYF,TGCGCCAGCAAAGTGGCGGGAGATTTAGATACGCAGTATTTT
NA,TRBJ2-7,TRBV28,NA,CASSSGWGTSSYEQYF,TGTGCCAGCAGTTCCGGGTGGGGCACGAGCTCCTACGAGCAGTACTTC
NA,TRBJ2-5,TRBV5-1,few,CASSLQLDTLQETQYF,TGCGCCAGCAGCTTGCAGCTAGACACCCTCCAAGAGACCCAGTACTTC
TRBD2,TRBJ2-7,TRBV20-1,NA,CSARDALAGLYEQYF,TGCAGTGCTAGAGATGCCCTAGCGGGACTCTACGAGCAGTACTTC
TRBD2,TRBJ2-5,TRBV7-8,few,CASSLATPGGRETQYF,TGTGCCAGCAGCTTAGCAACACCGGGGGGGCGAGAGACCCAGTACTTC
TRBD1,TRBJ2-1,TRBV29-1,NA,CSVGKTGVNEQFF,TGCAGCGTTGGAAAGACAGGGGTCAATGAGCAGTTCTTC
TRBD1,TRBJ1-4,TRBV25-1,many,CASRPPGGSGEKLFF,TGTGCCAGCAGGCCCCCAGGGGGCTCCGGTGAAAAACTGTTTTTT
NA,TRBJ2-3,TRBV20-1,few,CSAAGASTDTQYF,TGCAGTGCCGCGGGGGCTAGCACAGATACGCAGTATTTT
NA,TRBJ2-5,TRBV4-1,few,CASSLGPTETQYF,TGCGCCAGCAGCCTGGGGCCAACGGAGACCCAGTACTTC
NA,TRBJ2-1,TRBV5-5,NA,CASSHGTVSYNERFF,TGTGCCAGCAGCCACGGGACTGTCTCCTACAATGAGCGGTTCTTC
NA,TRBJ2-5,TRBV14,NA,CASSQVSPLGLSRRETQYF,TGTGCCAGCAGCCAAGTTAGCCCCCTCGGACTCTCTCGACGGGAGACCCAGTACTTC
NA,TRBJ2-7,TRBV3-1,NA,CASSQVIAGDEQYF,TGTGCCAGCAGCCAAGTCATAGCCGGGGACGAGCAGTACTTC
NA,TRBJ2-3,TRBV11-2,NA,CASSLTGQSTDTQYF,TGTGCCAGCAGCTTAACGGGACAAAGCACAGATACGCAGTATTTT
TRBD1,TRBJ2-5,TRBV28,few,CASSPWLGTGKSQETQYF,TGTGCCAGCAGTCCGTGGTTGGGGACAGGGAAGAGCCAAGAGACCCAGTACTTC
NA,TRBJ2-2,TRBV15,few,CATSRGVGELFF,TGTGCCACCAGCAGAGGGGTCGGGGAGCTGTTTTTT
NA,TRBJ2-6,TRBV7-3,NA,CASSPWRSVWSSGANVLTF,TGTGCCAGCAGCCCATGGCGCTCAGTCTGGAGCTCTGGGGCCAACGTCCTGACTTTC
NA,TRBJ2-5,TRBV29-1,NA,CSVEGPTGKETQYF,TGCAGCGTTGAAGGCCCGACAGGCAAAGAGACCCAGTACTTC
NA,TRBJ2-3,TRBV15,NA,CATSRDGGGASTDTQYF,TGTGCCACCAGCAGAGATGGCGGCGGGGCTAGCACAGATACGCAGTATTTT
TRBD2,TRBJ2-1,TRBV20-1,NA,CSARWGGGLNEQFF,TGCAGTGCTAGATGGGGGGGAGGCCTCAATGAGCAGTTCTTC
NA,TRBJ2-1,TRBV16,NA,CASSQSTVGEQFF,TGTGCCAGCAGCCAGTCAACCGTTGGCGAGCAGTTCTTC
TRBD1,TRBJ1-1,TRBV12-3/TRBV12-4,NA,CASSDLDRENTEAFF,TGTGCCAGCAGTGATTTGGACAGGGAGAACACTGAAGCTTTCTTT
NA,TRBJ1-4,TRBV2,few,CASTRRELNEKLFF,TGTGCCAGCACAAGGAGGGAGCTCAATGAAAAACTGTTTTTT
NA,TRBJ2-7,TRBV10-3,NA,CAISDFGTPSYEQYF,TGTGCCATCAGTGATTTCGGGACACCTTCCTACGAGCAGTACTTC
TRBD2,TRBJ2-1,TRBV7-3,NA,CASSYSGTNNEQFF,TGTGCCAGCAGCTATAGCGGGACCAACAATGAGCAGTTCTTC
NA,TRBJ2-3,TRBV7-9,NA,CASSLELIGWKKTFSTDTQYF,TGTGCCAGCAGCTTAGAATTGATCGGGTGGAAGAAAACCTTTAGCACAGATACGCAGTATTTT